This TCR beta chain was sequenced for a study of T cell responses to AZD1222 COVID-19 vaccine (dated by TCRdb to about 2021). In the study overall: Because spike-specific TCR depth and breadth did not differ between the two schedules, AZD1222 recipients who got a second dose at roughly 4 weeks were pooled with those who got a second dose at roughly 12 weeks. TCR sequencing covered roughly 230 trial participants: 200 to 220 given two doses of AZD1222 and about 26 given two doses of MenACWY control vaccine. Trial participants were enrolled by age into 18-55, 56-69 and 70-plus year subgroups, with around 140, 26 and 57 TCR-sequenced participants respectively. Study-wide conclusions, independent of this receptor: The vaccine-associated CD4 TCRs covered the entire spike protein, and the dominant responses fell in regions 160-218 and 743-854. The 56-69-year group was small, and its depth increase did not reach significance, likely because of low power. Participants were mostly white British, with more females than males. The authors suggested clonal diversity may have been underestimated. A significant rise in spike-specific TCR breadth and depth was observed after two AZD1222 doses relative to day 0 and relative to MenACWY recipients. Only five or six AZD1222 recipients were SARS-CoV-2 seropositive at baseline, limiting conclusions about previously exposed vaccinees. Because no day 14 peak-response samples were available, repertoires were characterized only after the peak T cell response. Reportedly, close to half of the unique spike-specific TCRs recognized epitopes lying outside the regions that are mutated in the B.1.351 and B.1.1.7 variants.

The CDR3 regions of human TCRbeta chains were analyzed by immunosequencing. The study's processing was this. Repertoire TCRs were matched against a reference library of SARS-CoV-2-specific TCRs generated with the MIRA antigen-specificity platform. Breadth was defined as the fraction of unique TCRs that were SARS-CoV-2-associated, and depth was defined as the fraction of total T cells that were SARS-CoV-2-associated. Each spike-specific TCR was assigned to its reactive spike region and to a CD4 or CD8 class using the MIRA data. Log10-transformed breadth and depth values were compared by one-way ANOVA with Sidak's multiple comparisons tests. TCRdb mirrors the immuneACCESS table, restricted to in-frame sequences. Some clones are absent from its copies; in checked studies, under half trace to an unresolved V gene, and the reason for the others is unknown. The DNA gave D and trimming, while V, J and clone size come from that table. Within this sample are approximately 100,000 clones, with about nine tenths of them counted one time only. The ten top clones hold roughly 5.3% of the sample.

The time point label here, explained by the study, means: baseline before first vaccination. Samples from vaccinated people were obtained from the UK trials COV001 and COV002, which included a single-blind randomized controlled phase 2/3 trial of AZD1222 (ChAdOx1 nCoV-19) in healthy adults. For TCRbeta chain sequencing, PBMC samples were collected from trial participants at day 0 and at day 28 after the second dose. The CDR1 and CDR2 encoded by the germline V gene are KGHDR and SFDVKD. The CDR3 spans 13 residues, from the cysteine through the phenylalanine. The kept DNA is CDR3 alone, 39 bases in frame from the first base. V sheds 3 bases and J sheds 4 bases, leaving 6 bases between their ends. Note on this clone: No cognate antigen has been identified for it. Qualities for individual bases were not recorded, and no much larger clone is one base off.

The sequence was collected from an adult in good health. The sequencing used peripheral blood, collected on day 0 of AZD1222 vaccination. The chain joins TRBV24-1 to TRBJ1-5, with the D gene uncertain. The CDR3 protein: CATSDQNNQPQHF. The bases are TGTGCCACCAGTGATCAAAATAATCAGCCCCAGCATTTT.